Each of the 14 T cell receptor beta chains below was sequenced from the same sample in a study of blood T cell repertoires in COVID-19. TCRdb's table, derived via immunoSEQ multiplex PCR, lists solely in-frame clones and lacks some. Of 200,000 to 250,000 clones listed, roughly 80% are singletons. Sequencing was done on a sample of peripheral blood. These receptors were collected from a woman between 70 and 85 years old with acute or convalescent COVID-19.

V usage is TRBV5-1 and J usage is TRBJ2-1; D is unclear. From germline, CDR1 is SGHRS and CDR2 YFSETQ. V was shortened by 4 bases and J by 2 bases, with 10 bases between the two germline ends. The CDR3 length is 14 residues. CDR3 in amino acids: CASSVEWPYNEQFF. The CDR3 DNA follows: TGCGCCAGCAGCGTGGAGTGGCCCTACAATGAGCAGTTCTTC.

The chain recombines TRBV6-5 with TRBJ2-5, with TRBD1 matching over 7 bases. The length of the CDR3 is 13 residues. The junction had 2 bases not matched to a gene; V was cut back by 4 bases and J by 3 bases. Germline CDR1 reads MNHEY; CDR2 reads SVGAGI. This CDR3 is CASSFGTEETQYF. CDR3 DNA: TGTGCCAGCAGTTTCGGGACAGAAGAGACCCAGTACTTC.

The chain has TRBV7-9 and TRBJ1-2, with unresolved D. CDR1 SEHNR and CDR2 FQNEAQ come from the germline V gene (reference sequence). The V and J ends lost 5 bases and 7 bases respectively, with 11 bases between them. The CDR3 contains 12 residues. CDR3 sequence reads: CASSLNLSGYTF. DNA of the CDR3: TGTGCCAGCAGCCTGAATCTTAGTGGCTACACCTTC.

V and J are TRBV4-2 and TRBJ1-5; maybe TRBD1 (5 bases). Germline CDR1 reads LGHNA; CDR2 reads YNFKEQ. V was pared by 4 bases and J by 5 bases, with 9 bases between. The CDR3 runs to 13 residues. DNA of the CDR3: TGTGCCAGCAGCCGAGACAGATATCAGCCCCAGCATTTT. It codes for CASSRDRYQPQHF.

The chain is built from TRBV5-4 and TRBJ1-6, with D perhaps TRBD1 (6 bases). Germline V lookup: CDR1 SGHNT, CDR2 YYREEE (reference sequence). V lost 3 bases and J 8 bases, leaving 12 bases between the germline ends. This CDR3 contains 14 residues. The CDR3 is CASSSRTDDSPLHF. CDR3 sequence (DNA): TGTGCCAGCAGCTCGAGGACAGATGATTCACCCCTCCACTTT. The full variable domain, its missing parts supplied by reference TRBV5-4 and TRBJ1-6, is ETGVTQSPTHLIKTRGQQVTLRCSSQSGHNTVSWYQQALGQGPQFIFQYYREEENGRGNFPPRFSGLQFPNYSSELNVNALELDDSALYLCASSSRTDDSPLHFGNGTRLTVT.

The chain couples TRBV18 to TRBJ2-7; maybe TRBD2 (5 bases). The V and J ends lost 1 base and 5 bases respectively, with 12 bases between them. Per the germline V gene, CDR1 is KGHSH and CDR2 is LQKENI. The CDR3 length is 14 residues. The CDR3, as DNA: TGTGCCAGCTCACCACTGGCTAGCAACGACGAGCAGTACTTC. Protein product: CASSPLASNDEQYF.

The CDR3 DNA reads as TGCGCCAGCACTTGGGAGCAAGGTCAGCCCCAGCATTTT. Translated: CASTWEQGQPQHF. The genes are TRBV10-2 and TRBJ1-5, with no clear D. The germline CDR1 and CDR2 sequences are WSHSY and SAAADI. Deletions cut 7 bases from V and 6 bases from J, with 13 bases between. The CDR3 runs to 13 residues.

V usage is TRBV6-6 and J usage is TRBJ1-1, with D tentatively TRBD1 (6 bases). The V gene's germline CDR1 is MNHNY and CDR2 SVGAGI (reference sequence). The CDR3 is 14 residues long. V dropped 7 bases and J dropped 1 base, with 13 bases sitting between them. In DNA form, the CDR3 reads TGTGCCAGCAACACCGGGACACCGAACACTGAAGCTTTCTTT. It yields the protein CASNTGTPNTEAFF.

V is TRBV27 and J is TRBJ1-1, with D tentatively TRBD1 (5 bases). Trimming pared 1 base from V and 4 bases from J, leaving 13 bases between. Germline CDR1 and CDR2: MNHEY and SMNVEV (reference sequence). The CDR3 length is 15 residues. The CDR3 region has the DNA TGTGCCAGCAGTTTATATGCGACAGATCCCACTGAAGCTTTCTTT. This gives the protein CASSLYATDPTEAFF.

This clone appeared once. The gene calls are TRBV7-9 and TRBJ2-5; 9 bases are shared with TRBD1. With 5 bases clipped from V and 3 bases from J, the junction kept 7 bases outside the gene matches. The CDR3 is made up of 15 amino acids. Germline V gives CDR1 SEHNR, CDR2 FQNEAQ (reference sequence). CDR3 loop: CASSPGQGYEETQYF. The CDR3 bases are TGTGCCAGCAGCCCGGGACAGGGTTATGAAGAGACCCAGTACTTC.

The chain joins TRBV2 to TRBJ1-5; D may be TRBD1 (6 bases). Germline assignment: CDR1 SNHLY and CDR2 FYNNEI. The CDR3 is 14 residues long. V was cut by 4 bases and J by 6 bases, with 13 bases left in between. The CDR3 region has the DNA TGTGCCAGCAGTGCGACAGGATCGGGTCAGCCCCAGCATTTT. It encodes CASSATGSGQPQHF.

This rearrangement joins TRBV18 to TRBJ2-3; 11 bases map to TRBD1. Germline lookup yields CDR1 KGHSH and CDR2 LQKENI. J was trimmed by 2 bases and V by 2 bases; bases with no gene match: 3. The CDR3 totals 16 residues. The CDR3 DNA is TGTGCCAGCTCACCAGGGACAGGGGGATACACAGATACGCAGTATTTT. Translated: CASSPGTGGYTDTQYF.

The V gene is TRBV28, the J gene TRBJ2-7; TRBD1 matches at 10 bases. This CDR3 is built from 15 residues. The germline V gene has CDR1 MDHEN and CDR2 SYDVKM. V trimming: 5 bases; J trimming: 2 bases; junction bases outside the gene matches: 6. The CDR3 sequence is CASSAPGQGTYEQYF. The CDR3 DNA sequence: TGTGCCAGCAGTGCCCCGGGACAGGGGACCTACGAGCAGTACTTC.

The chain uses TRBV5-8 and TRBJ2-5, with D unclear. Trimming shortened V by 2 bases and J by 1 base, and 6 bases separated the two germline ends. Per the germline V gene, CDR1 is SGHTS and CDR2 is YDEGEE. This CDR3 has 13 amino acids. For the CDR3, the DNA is TGTGCCAGCAGCTTAAACTTCCAAGAGACCCAGTACTTC. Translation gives CASSLNFQETQYF.